The 26 T cell receptor beta chains reported below all come from one sample, sequenced in a study of blood T cells in healthy people across ages (dated by TCRdb to the mid-2010s). Libraries were prepared through 5' RACE. Sequencing relied on an Illumina HiSeq 2500. A second PCR of roughly 6 to 12 cycles was performed with a sample-barcoded 5' primer and a J-beta primer mix. The public reads were reprocessed in TCRdb via fastp at Q25 and MiXCR, keeping in-frame beta chains. Duplicate CDR3 protein sequences are folded into a single record with the most common DNA and genes. The sample contains 500,000 to 600,000 distinct CDR3 sequences, 27% of them found a single time. Clones ranked in the top ten supply roughly 20% of the sample. The sample comprised blood. These receptors were collected from a woman between 65 and 79 years old in good health.

The CDR3 DNA sequence: TGTGCCAGCAGCCAGACCGCAGGACAGGGGGGATCTCAGTACTTC. Its translation: CASSQTAGQGGSQYF. The chain carries TRBV14 and TRBJ2-4, with TRBD1 identical over 10 bases. From germline, CDR1 is SGHDN and CDR2 FVKESK. CDR3 length equals 15 residues. Germline trimming cut 3 bases from V and 12 bases from J; bases unmatched to any gene: 11.

This chain joins TRBV11-2 and TRBJ2-5, with 9 bases lining up with TRBD2. The V segment lost 6 bases and the J segment 2 bases; nucleotides outside the gene matches: 16. The V gene's germline CDR1 is SGHAT and CDR2 FQNNGV. The CDR3 spans 18 residues. This chain's CDR3 is CASRLGTVASGEQETQYF. The DNA of the CDR3 is TGTGCCAGCAGGCTGGGCACGGTGGCTAGCGGGGAACAAGAGACCCAGTACTTC.

There are a few counts of this clonotype. The junction does not match germline at one end; this may be a read error. The chain's CDR3 is CTSRWAGQPQHF. The CDR3 bases are TGTACCAGCAGATGGGCAGGGCAGCCCCAGCATTTT. The V gene is TRBV28, the J gene TRBJ1-5, with D possibly matching TRBD1 (5 bases). The CDR3 totals 12 residues. CDR1 and CDR2 (germline): MDHEN, SYDVKM.

The gene calls are TRBV7-2 and TRBJ1-2; D may be TRBD1 (5 bases). Germline V gene lookup returns CDR1 SGHTA and CDR2 FQGNSA. The CDR3 contains 14 residues. With 4 bases removed from V and 5 bases from J, the gap between germline ends came to 14 bases. DNA for the CDR3: TGTGCCAGCAGCTACCTACCGGGGCAGTATGGCTACACCTTC. It specifies CASSYLPGQYGYTF.

This chain joins TRBV12-3 or TRBV12-4 and TRBJ2-5; 11 nucleotides agree with TRBD2. V lost 6 bases, J lost 5 bases, and 5 bases stayed unmatched. This CDR3 is built from 14 residues. The CDR3, as DNA: TGTGCCAGCAGGATTAGCGGGGGGGATGAGACCCAGTACTTC. Translated, it gives CASRISGGDETQYF.

This clonotype was observed a few times. This chain links TRBV12-3 or TRBV12-4 with TRBJ2-5, with unresolved D. The germline V and J ends were trimmed by 6 bases and 2 bases, with 13 bases remaining between them. This CDR3 has 14 residues. This CDR3 reads CASSPSVLQETQYF. The CDR3 DNA reads TGTGCCAGCAGCCCCTCGGTGCTACAAGAGACCCAGTACTTC.

V is TRBV7-6 and J is TRBJ1-4, with D maybe TRBD1 (5 bases). Germline CDR1 and CDR2: SGHVS and FNYEAQ. CDR3 size: 14 residues. V lost 8 bases to trimming and J lost 0 bases, with 10 bases between them. Here the CDR3 DNA reads TGTGCCAGCGCAGGGTCCGCAACTAATGAAAAACTGTTTTTT. Translation: CASAGSATNEKLFF.

This clonotype was seen a few times. The rearrangement joins TRBV7-2 to TRBJ2-2; D is undetermined. The V gene lost 7 bases and the J gene lost 5 bases, with 8 bases spanning the gap. Germline values: CDR1 SGHTA, CDR2 FQGNSA. CDR3 length: 12 residues. CDR3 residues: CASNKRTGELFF. Written as DNA, the CDR3 is TGTGCCAGCAACAAAAGAACCGGGGAGCTGTTTTTT.

V is TRBV6-1 and J is TRBJ2-1; D might be TRBD2 (7 bases). Between the trimmed V and J ends, which lost 7 bases and 10 bases, there was a span of 17 bases. Germline V CDR1 and CDR2: MNHNS, SASEGT. The CDR3 is made up of 13 amino acids. CDR3 in amino acids: CASNVGGPREQFF. CDR3 DNA sequence: TGTGCCAGCAACGTCGGGGGGCCGAGGGAGCAGTTCTTC.

This clonotype has a handful of counts. V and J are TRBV7-2 and TRBJ2-7; 9 bases align to TRBD1. The germline CDR1 and CDR2 sequences are SGHTA and FQGNSA. This CDR3 has 15 amino acids. V dropped 2 bases and J dropped 11; count of bases not matched to a gene: 13. The CDR3 sequence is CASSLYPGQGGREYF. For the CDR3, the DNA is TGTGCCAGCAGCTTATACCCGGGACAGGGAGGTCGGGAGTACTTC.

This clonotype turned up a few times. The chain links TRBV5-1 to TRBJ2-5; 8 bases match TRBD1. The germline V gene encodes CDR1 SGHRS and CDR2 YFSETQ. This CDR3 spans 14 amino acids. V lost 4 bases and J lost 4; bases outside the gene matches: 6. As DNA, the CDR3 is TGCGCCAGCAGCGGACAGGGTGGTGGAGAGACCCAGTACTTC. This gives the protein CASSGQGGGETQYF.

The chain combines TRBV6-5 with TRBJ1-1; possibly TRBD1 for D (6 bases). Germline V lookup: CDR1 MNHEY, CDR2 SVGAGI. With 5 bases removed from V and 0 bases from J, the gap between germline ends came to 13 bases. This CDR3 spans 15 amino acids. Written as DNA, the CDR3 is TGTGCCAGCAGTCGACCGGGACATTTGAACACTGAAGCTTTCTTT. It yields the protein CASSRPGHLNTEAFF.

This clonotype was seen a handful of times. The genes are TRBV7-2 and TRBJ1-3; no definite D call. Germline V gene lookup returns CDR1 SGHTA and CDR2 FQGNSA. The length of the CDR3 is 15 residues. Deletions cut 1 base from V and 4 bases from J, with 11 bases between. CDR3 amino acids: CASSLGRLLGNTIYF. CDR3 DNA sequence: TGTGCCAGCAGCTTAGGAAGGCTACTAGGAAACACCATATATTTT. The full variable domain, completed using reference TRBV7-2 and TRBJ1-3, is GAGVSQSPSNKVTEKGKDVELRCDPISGHTALYWYRQSLGQGLEFLIYFQGNSAPDKSGLPSDRFSAERTGGSVSTLTIQRTQQEDSAVYLCASSLGRLLGNTIYFGEGSWLTVV.

The chain links TRBV20-1 to TRBJ1-1; the D is unclear. The length of the CDR3 is 14 residues. Per germline, CDR1 DFQATT and CDR2 SNEGSKA (reference sequence). V gave up 0 bases and J gave up 1 base, with 9 bases separating them. CDR3 protein: CSAREGSWNTEAFF. CDR3 sequence (DNA): TGCAGTGCTAGAGAGGGATCTTGGAACACTGAAGCTTTCTTT.

This clonotype was detected ten times or more. V and J are TRBV4-1 and TRBJ2-4, with a weak D call TRBD1 (5 bases). Trimming removed 0 bases at V and 0 bases at J, with 15 bases between. Per the germline V gene, CDR1 is MGHRA and CDR2 is YSYEKL. The CDR3 runs 18 residues. The CDR3 DNA reads TGCGCCAGCAGCCAAGATCCCCGGGCAGGGTTAGCCAAAAACATTCAGTACTTC. It codes for CASSQDPRAGLAKNIQYF.

The rearrangement joins TRBV12-3 or TRBV12-4 to TRBJ2-3; D is undetermined. V dropped 6 bases and J dropped 2 bases, with 9 bases sitting between them. This CDR3 has 13 amino acids. This chain's CDR3 is CASRSGFTDTQYF. Here the CDR3 DNA reads TGTGCCAGCAGATCTGGCTTCACAGATACGCAGTATTTT.

The chain links TRBV20-1 to TRBJ2-5, with TRBD1 identical over 8 bases. The V and J ends lost 5 bases and 2 bases, in that order; junction bases with no gene match: 10. Germline V gene sequence: CDR1 DFQATT, CDR2 SNEGSKA (reference sequence). CDR3 length: 15 amino acids. CDR3 protein: CSAHPYRGRQETQYF. The CDR3 nucleotides read TGCAGTGCTCATCCATACAGGGGGAGGCAAGAGACCCAGTACTTC.

This chain links TRBV7-2 with TRBJ2-5, with 9 bases fitting TRBD2. The germline V gene has CDR1 SGHTA and CDR2 FQGNSA. V shed 6 bases, J shed 1 base, and the junction held 9 bases outside the gene matches. The CDR3 contains 16 residues. The CDR3 nucleotides are TGTGCCAGCAGTTCAATCCTAGCGGGGCTCCAAGAGACCCAGTACTTC. Its translation: CASSSILAGLQETQYF.

This clonotype was counted only a few times. V gene TRBV20-1 combines with J gene TRBJ1-4; no clear D gene. The CDR3 has 14 residues. V lost 5 bases and J 0 bases, leaving 10 bases between the germline ends. Per germline, CDR1 DFQATT and CDR2 SNEGSKA (reference sequence). Here the CDR3 DNA reads TGCAGTGCTCTCTTTTTTGCAACTAATGAAAAACTGTTTTTT. Amino acids: CSALFFATNEKLFF.

This clonotype came up a few times. The chain combines TRBV12-3 or TRBV12-4 with TRBJ1-2, with no clear D. The CDR3 extends over 16 amino acids. The V and J ends lost 7 bases and 3 bases respectively, with 21 bases between them. DNA of the CDR3: TGTGCCAGCACCCAAAGCCCCAGTGGGCCTGACTATGGCTACACCTTC. Protein product: CASTQSPSGPDYGYTF.

V gene TRBV20-1 combines with J gene TRBJ1-2, with TRBD1 matching over 9 bases. This CDR3 is built from 17 residues. Trimming took 2 bases from V and 1 from J; bases not matched to a gene: 11. The germline V gene encodes CDR1 DFQATT and CDR2 SNEGSKA (reference sequence). The CDR3 coding sequence is TGCAGTGCTAGACAACTTCGGACAGGGGCGTTTAACTATGGCTACACCTTC. Translation: CSARQLRTGAFNYGYTF.

This clonotype was seen at least ten times. The chain has TRBV18 and TRBJ1-4; D unclear. The V gene's germline CDR1 is KGHSH and CDR2 LQKENI. V lost 6 bases and J 0 bases, leaving 8 bases between the germline ends. This CDR3 comprises 14 residues. Written as DNA, the CDR3 is TGTGCCAGCTCTTCAATTTCAACTAATGAAAAACTGTTTTTT. Protein product: CASSSISTNEKLFF.

The CDR3 DNA sequence: TGCAGTGCTAGTGAGGGGCTGGACACTGAAGCTTTCTTT. Encoded protein: CSASEGLDTEAFF. The rearrangement uses TRBV20-1 and TRBJ1-1; TRBD1 might be the D (5 bases). The ends were cut back, 3 bases at V and 3 bases at J, with 11 bases in the middle. Germline CDR1 DFQATT, CDR2 SNEGSKA (reference sequence). The CDR3 is 13 amino acids.

This clonotype was detected only a few times. V and J are TRBV24-1 and TRBJ1-6; no firm D call. The CDR3 consists of 13 residues. Trimming took 6 bases from V and 7 from J, leaving 9 bases between them. The germline V gene has CDR1 KGHDR and CDR2 SFDVKD. CDR3 loop: CATSQRENSPLHF. CDR3 nucleotides: TGTGCCACCAGTCAACGGGAGAATTCACCCCTCCACTTT.

The CDR3 loop is CASSPTDRGSPLHF. Here the CDR3 DNA reads TGTGCCAGTAGTCCGACGGACAGGGGTTCACCCCTCCACTTT. This chain joins TRBV19 and TRBJ1-6; TRBD1 matches 9 bases. The germline V gene has CDR1 LNHDA and CDR2 SQIVND (reference sequence). CDR3 size: 14 residues. The ends lost 5 bases at V and 9 bases at J; junction bases unmatched: 5.

The chain links TRBV11-2 to TRBJ2-7; 8 positions agree with TRBD1. The CDR3 length is 14 residues. Trimming took 4 bases from V and 5 from J; bases not matched to a gene: 7. CDR1 and CDR2 (germline): SGHAT, FQNNGV. CDR3 DNA sequence: TGTGCCAGCAGCTGGACAGGGAGTGTAGACGAGCAGTACTTC. It specifies CASSWTGSVDEQYF.